Below are 20 T cell receptor beta chains sequenced from a single sample in a study of cytomegalovirus exposure and HLA in healthy donors. The PCR had 60 Vbeta and 13 Jbeta primers. The table came from immunoSEQ multiplex PCR; TCRdb's copy has only in-frame clones and leaves some out. The sample records about 130,000 clones, more than 75% being singletons. Material: PBMCs. The receptors here all came from a woman aged 45-65 years in good health and CMV-seropositive.

This sequence joins TRBV11-2 and TRBJ2-3, with a weak D call TRBD1 (6 bases). Deletions cut 2 bases from V and 5 bases from J, with 11 bases between. This CDR3 contains 14 residues. The germline V gene has CDR1 SGHAT and CDR2 FQNNGV. The CDR3 spells CASSLWGLKDTQYF. Written as DNA, the CDR3 is TGTGCCAGCAGCTTATGGGGGCTGAAAGATACGCAGTATTTT.

CDR3 DNA sequence: TGCAGCGTTGAAGGGTCTAGCGGGATGGGCACAGATACGCAGTATTTT. Translated, it gives CSVEGSSGMGTDTQYF. The chain employs TRBV29-1 and TRBJ2-3; 9 bases align to TRBD2. Germline loops: CDR1 SQVTM, CDR2 ANQGSEA. J was trimmed by 1 base and V by 1 base; bases with no gene match: 6. The CDR3 covers 16 residues.

The chain links TRBV19 to TRBJ1-5, with TRBD1 matching 8 bases. Germline V CDR1 and CDR2: LNHDA, SQIVND (reference sequence). The CDR3 contains 14 residues. The junction had 9 bases not matched to a gene; V was cut back by 7 bases and J by 7 bases. The CDR3 region is CASNSGTGDQPQHF. The CDR3 DNA reads TGTGCCAGTAATTCCGGGACAGGTGACCAGCCCCAGCATTTT.

The chain is built from TRBV9 and TRBJ1-2, with D possibly matching TRBD1 (5 bases). CDR3 length: 14 amino acids. In germline, CDR1 is SGDLS, CDR2 YYNGEE. V shed 4 bases and J shed 0 bases, with 10 bases lying between them. The CDR3 nucleotides read TGTGCCAGCAGCCCCGGGGGACCTAACTATGGCTACACCTTC. Its translation is CASSPGGPNYGYTF.

The chain links TRBV28 to TRBJ2-5; 7 nucleotides align to TRBD2. The CDR3 spans 13 residues. Germline V CDR1 and CDR2: MDHEN, SYDVKM. With 3 bases clipped from V and 3 bases from J, the junction kept 1 base outside the gene matches. The DNA for the CDR3 is TGTGCCAGCAGTTTCCGGGGGGAAGAGACCCAGTACTTC. Amino acids: CASSFRGEETQYF.

This chain uses TRBV29-1 with TRBJ1-1; possible D gene TRBD1, 5 bases. Germline V gives CDR1 SQVTM, CDR2 ANQGSEA. The CDR3 has 12 residues. Trimming cost V 7 bases and J 1 base, with 10 bases left between them. The CDR3 protein is CSGSQANTEAFF. CDR3 sequence (DNA): TGCAGCGGCTCACAGGCGAACACTGAAGCTTTCTTT.

This chain uses TRBV9 with TRBJ2-5, with D maybe TRBD1 (5 bases). CDR3 length equals 14 residues. Deletions cut 3 bases from V and 1 base from J, with 10 bases between. The germline V gene has CDR1 SGDLS and CDR2 YYNGEE. The DNA for the CDR3 is TGTGCCAGCAGCGAACAGGATTTCCAAGAGACCCAGTACTTC. It yields the protein CASSEQDFQETQYF.

The chain links TRBV12-5 to TRBJ2-5; 7 bases align to TRBD1. J was trimmed by 5 bases and V by 4 bases; bases with no gene match: 19. Per the germline V gene, CDR1 is LGHNT and CDR2 is FRNRAP. This CDR3 spans 18 amino acids. The CDR3 nucleotides read TGTGCTAGTGGTTCTAATACCATCCCCGGGACAGATCGTGAGACCCAGTACTTC. Translating it yields CASGSNTIPGTDRETQYF.

This clone was counted only a few times. The rearrangement uses TRBV28 and TRBJ1-5; D is uncertain. CDR1 MDHEN and CDR2 SYDVKM come from the germline V gene. The V gene lost 3 bases and the J gene lost 3 bases, with 18 bases spanning the gap. The CDR3 sequence is 17 residues long. For the CDR3, the DNA is TGTGCCAGCAGTTTGGGCCTAATACAGACCCTCAATCAGCCCCAGCATTTT. Its translation is CASSLGLIQTLNQPQHF.

The CDR3 DNA follows: TGTGCCAGCAGCGAAAGGGCAAGGGCGGGCCCAGATACGCAGTATTTT. This encodes CASSERARAGPDTQYF. The rearrangement links TRBV5-5 to TRBJ2-3; a possible D gene is TRBD2 (5 bases). Germline V CDR1 and CDR2: SGHKS, YYEKEE (reference sequence). Trimming removed 4 bases from V and 4 bases from J, with 19 bases in between. The CDR3 sequence is 16 residues long.

This sequence joins TRBV28 and TRBJ1-1; TRBD1 matches at 8 bases. This CDR3 has 16 amino acids. Trimming took 7 bases from V and 6 from J; bases not matched to a gene: 16. Germline values: CDR1 MDHEN, CDR2 SYDVKM. CDR3 DNA: TGTGCCAGCACCTTGAATTTACTCAGGGGGCTCCCTGAAGCTTTCTTT. Translating gives CASTLNLLRGLPEAFF.

V gene TRBV14 combines with J gene TRBJ2-2; D not resolved. Germline V lookup: CDR1 SGHDN, CDR2 FVKESK. Trimming stripped 2 bases from V and 5 bases from J, with 6 bases between. CDR3 length: 13 residues. The CDR3 DNA reads as TGTGCCAGCAGCCAAAGCGTAACCGGGGAGCTGTTTTTT. Translation: CASSQSVTGELFF.

The CDR3 is CASSGDSYEQYF. In DNA, the CDR3 is TGTGCCAGCAGCGGAGACAGCTACGAGCAGTACTTC. V and J are TRBV5-4 and TRBJ2-7; possibly TRBD1 for D (5 bases). The CDR3 covers 12 residues. Per the germline V gene, CDR1 is SGHNT and CDR2 is YYREEE (reference sequence). V lost 4 bases to trimming and J lost 3 bases, with 8 bases between them. Complete variable domain (other parts from reference TRBV5-4 and TRBJ2-7): ETGVTQSPTHLIKTRGQQVTLRCSSQSGHNTVSWYQQALGQGPQFIFQYYREEENGRGNFPPRFSGLQFPNYSSELNVNALELDDSALYLCASSGDSYEQYFGPGTRLTVT.

In the case of this clone: One end of the junction fails to match germline, which may point to a read error. The rearrangement uses TRBV7-9 and TRBJ1-1; TRBD1 aligns across 7 bases. The CDR3 consists of 16 residues. Germline CDR1 and CDR2: SEHNR and FQNEAQ (reference sequence). The CDR3 here is CSSSLARDRENTEAFF. The CDR3 bases are TGTTCCAGCAGCTTAGCTCGCGACAGGGAGAACACTGAAGCTTTCTTT.

The CDR3 sequence is CASSRNPFVGTGTEAFF. The CDR3 DNA reads TGCGCCAGCAGCCGGAACCCCTTCGTGGGTACGGGCACTGAAGCTTTCTTT. V gene TRBV4-3 combines with J gene TRBJ1-1; D is ambiguous. The V end lost 4 bases, the J end lost 4 bases, and 22 bases lay between the germline ends. This CDR3 is 17 amino acids long. Germline CDR1 reads LGHNA; CDR2 reads YSLEER.

The rearrangement links TRBV5-1 to TRBJ2-6; D might be TRBD1 (5 bases). This CDR3 is 16 amino acids long. With 0 bases removed from V and 1 base from J, the gap between germline ends came to 8 bases. The germline V gene has CDR1 SGHRS and CDR2 YFSETQ. The CDR3 reads CASSLGAGSGANVLTF. In DNA form, the CDR3 reads TGCGCCAGCAGCTTGGGGGCAGGGTCTGGGGCCAACGTCCTGACTTTC.

This clone was observed once. This chain joins TRBV4-1 and TRBJ2-5; D might be TRBD1 (6 bases). The J call is uncertain, as TRBJ2-7 better fits the DNA end. There are 16 residues in the CDR3. Germline V lookup: CDR1 MGHRA, CDR2 YSYEKL. The CDR3 loop reads CASSQFSGTPLYEQYF. CDR3 coding DNA: TGCGCCAGCAGCCAGTTCTCCGGGACACCTCTCTACGAGCAGTACTTC.

The genes are TRBV4-3 and TRBJ1-6; tentative D call: TRBD1 (5 bases). Trimming left V 2 bases short and J 0 bases short, with 17 bases between. The CDR3 consists of 19 residues. Germline assignment: CDR1 LGHNA and CDR2 YSLEER. The CDR3 DNA reads TGCGCCAGCAGCCAAAGCGCAGGGTTCCTAAGCTCCTATAATTCACCCCTCCACTTT. It translates to CASSQSAGFLSSYNSPLHF.

This clone has just a few counts. The chain joins TRBV6-5 to TRBJ2-1, with TRBD2 as a possible D gene (6 bases). V gave up 0 bases and J gave up 6 bases, with 15 bases separating them. There are 16 residues in the CDR3. Germline V lookup: CDR1 MNHEY, CDR2 SVGAGI. The CDR3 DNA is TGTGCCAGCAGTTACTCGATACTAGCTTCCCGCAATGAGCAGTTCTTC. Protein product: CASSYSILASRNEQFF.

The chain uses TRBV18 and TRBJ1-3, with TRBD1 matching 7 bases. There are 15 residues in the CDR3. The germline V gene has CDR1 KGHSH and CDR2 LQKENI. V dropped 0 bases and J dropped 2; count of bases not matched to a gene: 1. CDR3 residues: CASSPPTGAGNTIYF. CDR3 DNA sequence: TGTGCCAGCTCACCACCAACAGGGGCTGGAAACACCATATATTTT.